The rows below give T cell receptor beta chains drawn from one sample of a study of blood T cell repertoires in COVID-19. Sequenced by immunoSEQ multiplex PCR; TCRdb stores in-frame clones only, minus some. Of about 480,000 clones in the sample, around 88% were seen once. Sequenced sample: peripheral blood. These receptors were obtained from a woman aged 50 to 60 with COVID-19, enrolled during active disease. Both conserved end residues are part of each CDR3. Not every row has a clone size; where given, it reads once, few, many or a size class.

v_gene	j_gene	abundance	CDR3aa
TRBV24-1	TRBJ2-3	NA	CATSEAGESGTDTQYF
TRBV5-6	TRBJ1-4	NA	CASSWDRGYEKLFF
TRBV28	TRBJ2-6	NA	CASSLLQTGANVLTF
TRBV7-7	TRBJ1-1	NA	CASSPLLGQGALTEAFF
TRBV27	TRBJ2-7	once	CASSYRSEQYF
TRBV3-1/TRBV3-2	TRBJ2-3	NA	CASSPGYGQGSSADTQYF
TRBV30	TRBJ1-1	NA	CAWASGIYTEAFF
TRBV29-1	TRBJ2-3	NA	CSVAITSGLTDTQYF
TRBV11-1	TRBJ1-6	NA	CASSREGSPLHF
TRBV4-1	TRBJ2-1	NA	CASSQGEPVYNEQFF
TRBV6-5	TRBJ2-2	NA	CAGALAGGTGELFF
TRBV25-1	TRBJ1-1	NA	CASSEWQGANTEAFF
TRBV6-5	TRBJ1-1	NA	CATRTAAAEAFF
TRBV3-1/TRBV3-2	TRBJ1-1	once	CASRQGRTEAFF
TRBV28	TRBJ1-6	NA	CASTQLELYNSPLHF
TRBV25-1	TRBJ2-7	NA	CASRWTGSYEQYF
TRBV28	TRBJ1-1	NA	CASRSRQGGSFF
TRBV4-1	TRBJ2-3	NA	CASSQSLDTQYF
TRBV2	TRBJ2-7	NA	CASAGGYEQYF
TRBV11-2	TRBJ1-5	NA	CASSLQGAEQPQHF
TRBV25-1	TRBJ2-1	few	CASSGTSGVLDEQFF
TRBV28	TRBJ1-1	NA	CASRLLTGGKNTEAFF
TRBV12-3/TRBV12-4	TRBJ2-7	NA	CASVTGNEQYF